This record covers a single T cell receptor beta chain. Produced via immunoSEQ multiplex PCR; TCRdb's table is partial and in-frame only. The table lists about 110,000 clones, roughly 90% of them singletons. This record belongs to a study of control samples from healthy donors and cancer patients. This CDR3 is built from 14 residues. Germline V CDR1 and CDR2: ENHRY, SYGVKD. The V end was cut by 2 bases, the J end by 0 bases, with 7 bases between. The rearrangement uses TRBV10-3 and TRBJ1-2; D gene unclear. This receptor was identified in a woman aged 55-70 years with lung cancer. The sample was PBMCs. The CDR3 nucleotides read TGTGCCATCAGTGAGGGCAGCTCTAACTATGGCTACACCTTC. Its protein is CAISEGSSNYGYTF.